This T cell receptor beta chain comes out of a study of shared clonotypes between healthy human individuals. Study-wide results and limits: Generally, naive subsets came out with larger estimated richness than memory subsets.

The CDR3 totals 16 residues. CDR1 is SGHRS and CDR2 is YFSETQ in the germline V gene. V lost 4 bases and J lost 6, with 21 bases in between. A remark on this clone: What it binds is unknown.

Only in-frame clones appear in the TCRdb table, and some are missing; sequencing was by immunoSEQ multiplex PCR. The data hold 300,000 to 400,000 clones, with 74% observed a single time. Material: memory CD4+ T cells sorted from blood. Subset denoted: CD45RA-negative fraction. The rearrangement uses TRBV5-1 and TRBJ2-3, with D possibly TRBD2 on 6 matching bases. The receptor comes from a man aged 25-45 years in good health. The CDR3 region is CASSPTERRATDTQYF. In DNA, the CDR3 is TGCGCCAGCAGCCCGACTGAGCGGAGGGCCACCGATACGCAGTATTTT.